The 30 T cell receptor beta chains in this list originate from one sample, sequenced in a study of TET2 disruption in CD19-targeted CAR T cells. The repertoire was sequenced with immunoSEQ multiplex PCR; TCRdb's copy has only in-frame clones and lacks some. The sample includes tens of thousands of clones. As to treatment: autologous CTL019 cells: CD19 CAR with 4-1BB and CD3 zeta domains. These TCRs' antigens remain unknown. Sequencing was performed on CD8- CAR+ T cells sorted from cultured blood T cells, taken for CD19 CAR T cell therapy. The subset here: CD8-negative CAR-positive T cells from the infusion product. The source is an older man with chronic lymphocytic leukemia.

CDR3 loop: CASSEGREGSPLHF. CDR3 bases read: TGTGCCAGCAGTGAAGGCAGGGAGGGTTCACCC. The chain combines TRBV6-1 with TRBJ1-6, with a weak D call TRBD1 (5 bases). The CDR3 goes on 3 residues after the read ends, and that part is filled in from the germline J gene. V shed 1 base and J shed 9 bases, with 10 bases lying between them. Per the germline V gene, CDR1 is MNHNS and CDR2 is SASEGT. CDR3 length: 14 amino acids.

About this clone: The CDR3 end lies 3 residues beyond the end of the read and is filled in from the germline J gene. V is TRBV29-1 and J is TRBJ2-7; 10 bases fit TRBD1. Germline-derived CDR1 and CDR2 are SQVTM and ANQGSEA. The J segment lost 0 bases and the V segment lost 6 bases, leaving 5 bases of the junction unmatched. The CDR3 is 14 residues long. CDR3 residues: CSVGQGGSSYEQYF. The CDR3 DNA, read in part, is TGCAGCGTAGGACAGGGGGGGAGCTCCTACGAG.

A note on this clone: The CDR3 end falls 3 residues outside the read, so it is completed with the germline J gene. The chain joins TRBV18 to TRBJ1-2; 9 bases align to TRBD1. The CDR3 has 14 amino acids. The germline V gene has CDR1 KGHSH and CDR2 LQKENI. CDR3 region: CASSPGQGTHDYTF. Partial CDR3 DNA: TGTGCCAGCTCACCGGGACAGGGAACCCACGAC. The full variable domain, completed using reference TRBV18 and TRBJ1-2, is NAGVMQNPRHLVRRRGQEARLRCSPMKGHSHVYWYRQLPEEGLKFMVYLQKENIIDESGMPKERFSAEFPKEGPSILRIQQVVRGDSAAYFCASSPGQGTHDYTFGSGTRLTVV.

Concerning this clone: The read terminates 3 residues before the CDR3 end, so the remaining end is supplied by the germline J gene. This sequence joins TRBV10-3 and TRBJ1-4, with 11 bases identical to TRBD1. CDR3 length: 18 amino acids. The V segment lost 6 bases and the J segment 3 bases; nucleotides outside the gene matches: 12. CDR1 and CDR2 from the germline V gene are ENHRY and SYGVKD. The part of the CDR3 DNA that was read is TGTGCCATCAGCCCCGGACAGGGGGCGTCGGAGGCTAATGAAAAA. It codes for CAISPGQGASEANEK. The whole CDR3 region reads CAISPGQGASEANEKLFF.

Note on this clone: The observed sequence ends 3 residues before the CDR3 terminus, with the missing tail filled in from the germline J gene. The chain links TRBV7-6 to TRBJ2-7, with TRBD2 matching 10 bases. In germline, CDR1 is SGHVS, CDR2 FNYEAQ. V was clipped by 5 bases and J by 6 bases; unmatched bases: 10. The CDR3 is 15 residues long. The part of the CDR3 DNA that was read is TGTGCCAGCAGCCAGGGGGCTAGCGGGGGAGCCGAG. Amino acid sequence: CASSQGASGGAE. The entire CDR3 reads CASSQGASGGAEQYF.

With regard to this clone: Coverage ceases 3 residues before the CDR3 finishes, and the germline J gene fills in the end. The chain recombines TRBV12-3 or TRBV12-4 with TRBJ2-5, with D maybe TRBD2 (6 bases). Deletions cut 9 bases from V and 4 bases from J, with 12 bases between. The CDR3 sequence is 12 residues long. The CDR3: CASGGLGETQYF. CDR3 DNA (partial): TGTGCCAGTGGAGGGTTGGGAGAGACC.

Concerning this clone itself: The read terminates 3 residues before the CDR3 end, so the remaining end is supplied by the germline J gene. V gene TRBV5-5 combines with J gene TRBJ2-4; a possible D gene is TRBD2 (6 bases). The germline gives CDR1 SGHKS, CDR2 YYEKEE (reference sequence). The CDR3 length is 14 residues. This CDR3 is CASSLFDGGQPQYF. CDR3 DNA (partial): TGTGCCAGCAGCTTGTTTGACGGAGGGCAGCCT. The entire variable domain, with the rest obtained from reference TRBV5-5 and TRBJ2-4, is as follows: DAGVTQSPTHLIKTRGQQVTLRCSPISGHKSVSWYQQVLGQGPQFIFQYYEKEERGRGNFPDRFSARQFPNYSSELNVNALLLGDSALYLCASSLFDGGQPQYFGAGTRLSVL.

Remarks on this clone: The read terminates 3 residues before the CDR3 end, so the remaining end is supplied by the germline J gene. The genes are TRBV23-1 and TRBJ2-4; 9 positions match TRBD1. TRBV23-1 is noted as an ORF with a role that remains uncertain. This CDR3 is built from 17 residues. The sequenced CDR3 bases are TGCGCCAGCAGCCTCACAGGGGGCGCTTGGAGAAATCAGCCT. This translates into CASSLTGGAWRNQP. The CDR3, in full, reads CASSLTGGAWRNQPQYF.

A note on this clone: Coverage ceases 3 residues before the CDR3 finishes, and the germline J gene fills in the end. The chain couples TRBV20-1 to TRBJ2-7; TRBD2 matches at 7 bases. V lost 0 bases and J lost 1; bases outside the gene matches: 3. CDR3 size: 14 residues. Germline CDR1 DFQATT, CDR2 SNEGSKA (reference sequence). CDR3 bases read: TGCAGTGCTAGAGATATGGGGGGGTCCTACGAG. Amino acids: CSARDMGGSYE. From start to end, the CDR3 is CSARDMGGSYEQYF.

On this clone: With the read ending 3 residues before the CDR3 end, the germline J gene is used to fill in that end. The chain is built from TRBV5-1 and TRBJ2-2, with 8 bases fitting TRBD1. V was pared by 4 bases and J by 7 bases, with 12 bases of the junction left unmatched. The CDR3 length is 16 residues. Germline lookup yields CDR1 SGHRS and CDR2 YFSETQ. Partial CDR3 DNA: TGCGCCAGCAGCCTCAATCCGGACAGGGAGAGCGGGGAG. Translating gives CASSLNPDRESGE. The entire CDR3 is CASSLNPDRESGELFF.

In the case of this clone: The read terminates 3 residues ahead of where the CDR3 ends, so the germline J gene completes it. The chain has TRBV29-1 and TRBJ1-2; D is undetermined. In germline, CDR1 is SQVTM, CDR2 ANQGSEA. The length of the CDR3 is 14 residues. CDR3 DNA, as far as it was read: TGCAGCGTTGCTAGGACTGGTTCCTACAATGAC. As protein: CSVARTGSYND. The complete CDR3 sequence is CSVARTGSYNDYTF. The variable domain in full, completed from reference TRBV29-1 and TRBJ1-2, reads SAVISQKPSRDICQRGTSLTIQCQVDSQVTMMFWYRQQPGQSLTLIATANQGSEATYESGFVIDKFPISRPNLTFSTLTVSNMSPEDSSIYLCSVARTGSYNDYTFGSGTRLTVV.

Note on this clone: The read stops 3 residues short of the end of the CDR3; the missing end is completed from the germline J gene. This chain uses TRBV29-1 with TRBJ1-2; the match to TRBD1 covers 8 bases. Trimming at V came to 7 bases and at J to 7 bases, leaving 11 bases not matched to a gene. Germline CDR1 is SQVTM and CDR2 is ANQGSEA. This CDR3 is 13 amino acids long. The sequenced part of the CDR3 DNA is TGCAGCGCCGGAGGACAGGGCTTCGGTGGC. Its translation is CSAGGQGFGG. The whole CDR3 protein reads CSAGGQGFGGYTF.

Note on this clone: The CDR3 extends 3 residues past the end of the read, so its final part is completed from the germline J gene. This rearrangement joins TRBV20-1 to TRBJ2-2; possibly TRBD1 for D (8 bases). This CDR3 contains 14 residues. Germline CDR1 and CDR2: DFQATT and SNEGSKA (reference sequence). CDR3 amino acids: CSVHTGGENEKLFF. The part of the CDR3 DNA that was read is TGCAGTGTCCACACAGGGGGGGAGAATGAAAAG.

Regarding this clone: The read halts 3 residues ahead of the CDR3 end, with the missing end drawn from the germline J gene. The chain carries TRBV7-9 and TRBJ2-5; no firm D call. CDR1 and CDR2 (germline): SEHNR, FQNEAQ (reference sequence). The CDR3 spans 14 residues. Trimming removed 5 bases from V and 4 bases from J, with 14 bases in between. This CDR3 reads CASSLEWAPETQYF. The sequenced part of the CDR3 DNA is TGTGCCAGCAGCCTAGAGTGGGCACCAGAGACC.

In regard to this clone: Read data end 3 residues before the CDR3 end; the end is taken from the germline J gene. J is TRBJ1-1 and V is TRBV7-8; tentative D call: TRBD1 (6 bases). CDR1 and CDR2 from the germline V gene are SGHVS and FQNEAQ. The CDR3 consists of 14 residues. This CDR3 is CASSLGTASYEAFF. The DNA read from the CDR3 is TGTGCCAGCAGCTTAGGGACAGCATCCTACGAG.

About this clone itself: From the germline J gene comes the end of the CDR3, since the read stops 3 residues before it. The chain combines TRBV4-1 with TRBJ2-5; 7 bases fit TRBD1. This CDR3 contains 15 residues. J gave up 1 base and V 2 bases, and 4 bases lay outside the gene matches. Germline CDR1 and CDR2: MGHRA and YSYEKL. CDR3 sequence reads: CASSQLPGGQETQYF. The sequenced part of the CDR3 DNA is TGCGCCAGCAGCCAACTCCCAGGGGGCCAAGAGACC.

The part of the CDR3 DNA that was read is TGCAGTGCCCGGACAGGGGAAGGGCAGCCC. It yields the protein CSARTGEGQP. The full CDR3 reads CSARTGEGQPQHF. The gene calls are TRBV20-1 and TRBJ1-5, with TRBD1 identical over 9 bases. Read data end 3 residues before the CDR3 end; the end is taken from the germline J gene. CDR1 and CDR2 from the germline V gene are DFQATT and SNEGSKA (reference sequence). CDR3 size: 13 residues. J lost 7 bases, V lost 6 bases, and 7 bases had no gene match.

CDR3 DNA, as far as it was read: TGCGCCAGCAGCCCCCCGAGCACCCGGTCGATTAACTATGGC. This encodes CASSPPSTRSINYG. From start to end, the CDR3 is CASSPPSTRSINYGYTF. The V gene is TRBV4-1, the J gene TRBJ1-2; D gene uncertain. Coverage ceases 3 residues before the CDR3 finishes, and the germline J gene fills in the end. Between the trimmed V and J ends, which lost 4 bases and 1 base, there was a span of 19 bases. The CDR3 is 17 amino acids. CDR1 and CDR2 from the germline V gene are MGHRA and YSYEKL.

The chain's CDR3 is CASRQGAEKLFF. The sequenced CDR3 bases are TGTGCCAGTCGACAGGGCGCTGAAAAA. This chain uses TRBV2 with TRBJ1-4; 7 nucleotides line up with TRBD1. The missing CDR3 end, 3 residues past where the read stops, is filled in from the germline J gene. Germline assignment: CDR1 SNHLY and CDR2 FYNNEI. V lost 9 bases, J lost 7 bases, and 5 bases stayed unmatched. The CDR3 is 12 amino acids.

On this clone itself: With the read ending 3 residues before the CDR3 end, the germline J gene is used to fill in that end. This chain links TRBV19 with TRBJ1-6; perhaps TRBD1 as D (5 bases). Trimming removed 5 bases from V and 7 bases from J, with 21 bases in between. CDR1 and CDR2 from the germline V gene are LNHDA and SQIVND (reference sequence). This CDR3 is 17 amino acids long. The CDR3 region is CASSPPLFRVGNSPLHF. The CDR3 DNA, read in part, is TGTGCCAGTAGTCCGCCTCTTTTCAGGGTTGGGAATTCACCC.

As regards this clone: The read finishes 3 residues shy of the CDR3 end, and the germline J gene is used to complete it. The genes are TRBV19 and TRBJ2-1; a weak D match, TRBD2 (6 bases). The CDR3 has 14 amino acids. The V and J ends lost 4 bases and 6 bases respectively, with 13 bases between them. In germline, CDR1 is LNHDA, CDR2 SQIVND (reference sequence). The DNA read from the CDR3 is TGTGCCAGTAGTACCCAATGGGGGGTCAATGAG. It translates to CASSTQWGVNE. The CDR3 in its entirety is CASSTQWGVNEQFF.

Concerning this clone: The read terminates 3 residues ahead of where the CDR3 ends, so the germline J gene completes it. The gene calls are TRBV20-1 and TRBJ2-3; D is possibly TRBD2 (7 bases). V shed 6 bases and J shed 2 bases, with 18 bases lying between them. The CDR3 runs 15 residues. Germline CDR1 DFQATT, CDR2 SNEGSKA (reference sequence). CDR3 region: CSAPVGGAPTDTQYF. The sequenced CDR3 bases are TGCAGTGCCCCGGTGGGGGGGGCCCCCACAGATACG.

Concerning this clone: The CDR3 end lies 3 residues beyond the end of the read and is filled in from the germline J gene. This sequence joins TRBV7-9 and TRBJ2-7; no reliable D call. V lost 5 bases and J 5 bases, leaving 13 bases between the germline ends. The CDR3 contains 13 residues. CDR1 and CDR2 (germline): SEHNR, FQNEAQ (reference sequence). The sequenced CDR3 bases are TGTGCCAGCAGCCCGACCGCTCGGGACGAG. Protein product: CASSPTARDE. The whole CDR3 sequence is CASSPTARDEQYF.

About this clone itself: The read ends 3 residues shy of where the CDR3 ends; the end is completed using the germline J gene. This chain links TRBV9 with TRBJ2-7; TRBD1 matches at 8 bases. Trimming took 4 bases from V and 4 from J; bases not matched to a gene: 10. Germline V CDR1 and CDR2: SGDLS, YYNGEE. This CDR3 contains 15 residues. The CDR3 reads CASSPHSTGGYEQYF. Partial CDR3 DNA: TGTGCCAGCAGCCCACACTCTACAGGGGGGTACGAG.

Concerning this clone: The read finishes 3 residues shy of the CDR3 end, and the germline J gene is used to complete it. This chain links TRBV4-1 with TRBJ2-2, with 9 nucleotides matching TRBD1. The V gene's germline CDR1 is MGHRA and CDR2 YSYEKL. The CDR3 totals 16 residues. V lost 6 bases, J lost 2 bases, and 7 bases stayed unmatched. The CDR3 here is CASSYPGQGNTGELFF. The covered CDR3 bases are TGCGCCAGCAGTTATCCGGGACAGGGAAACACCGGGGAG.

Concerning this clone: The CDR3 end is not reached by the read, which stops 3 residues before it; the germline J gene fills it in. The chain recombines TRBV30 with TRBJ1-5, with 7 bases that match TRBD1. V was pared by 1 base and J by 6 bases, with 3 bases of the junction left unmatched. The CDR3 is made up of 13 amino acids. Germline loops: CDR1 GTSNPN, CDR2 SVGIG (reference sequence). The CDR3 loop is CAWSGTGSQPQHF. Partial CDR3 DNA: TGTGCCTGGAGTGGGACAGGTAGTCAGCCC.

Notes on this clone: The read finishes 3 residues shy of the CDR3 end, and the germline J gene is used to complete it. This CDR3 is also generated by other DNA sequences in the sample. V and J are TRBV30 and TRBJ1-2, with TRBD1 as a possible D gene (5 bases). CDR3 length: 15 amino acids. Trimming removed 0 bases from V and 2 bases from J, with 13 bases in between. The germline V gene has CDR1 GTSNPN and CDR2 SVGIG (reference sequence). CDR3 protein: CAWSVDLQENYGYTF. The CDR3 DNA, read in part, is TGTGCCTGGAGTGTCGATCTACAGGAGAACTATGGC.

A note on this clone: A read error may produce the germline difference seen at one junction end. The read ends 3 residues shy of where the CDR3 ends; the end is completed using the germline J gene. J is TRBJ1-2 and V is TRBV19; D is uncertain. The length of the CDR3 is 12 residues. Germline V gene lookup returns CDR1 LNHDA and CDR2 SQIVND (reference sequence). Partial CDR3 DNA: TGTGCCAGTAGTCGCCCCGACTATGGT. It specifies CASSRPDYG. The entire CDR3 sequence reads CASSRPDYGYTF.

Regarding this clone: The read ends 3 residues shy of where the CDR3 ends; the end is completed using the germline J gene. The V call is TRBV4-1, the J call TRBJ1-2; 7 bases map to TRBD1. The CDR3 length is 12 residues. The germline CDR1 and CDR2 sequences are MGHRA and YSYEKL. The CDR3 here is CASSWTGNGYTF. The sequenced CDR3 bases are TGCGCCAGCAGCTGGACAGGAAACGGC.

For this clone: The sequenced fragment ends 3 residues before the CDR3 boundary, so the rest is inferred from the germline J gene. The J gene is TRBJ2-4, the V gene TRBV5-1; possible D gene TRBD2, 5 bases. CDR3 size: 13 residues. CDR1 and CDR2 (germline): SGHRS, YFSETQ. CDR3 amino acids: CASSPDPGETQYF. CDR3 bases read: TGCGCCAGCAGCCCCGACCCCGGGGAGACT.